Sequencing of this T cell receptor beta chain was carried out in a study of T-cell reconstitution after alpha-beta-depleted transplantation in children. The CDR3 spans 13 residues. The germline CDR1 and CDR2 sequences are MNHEY and SVGAGI. V was pared by 0 bases and J by 5 bases, with 7 bases between. Unique molecular identifiers were built into the TCRbeta library. TCRdb ran MiXCR on the PCR reads and lists one entry per CDR3 protein. The sample holds over 400,000 distinct CDR3 sequences; around an eighth are singletons and the top ten take around 5.6%. The receptor was derived from a human donor who donated a stem cell graft to a child with combined immunodeficiency. The V call is TRBV6-5, the J call TRBJ1-1; D not certain. The source material was PBMCs from the stem cell graft donor, sampled from the stem cell graft. DNA for the CDR3: TGTGCCAGCAGTTACTCGAGTCGGACTGAAGCTTTCTTT. The encoded protein is CASSYSSRTEAFF.